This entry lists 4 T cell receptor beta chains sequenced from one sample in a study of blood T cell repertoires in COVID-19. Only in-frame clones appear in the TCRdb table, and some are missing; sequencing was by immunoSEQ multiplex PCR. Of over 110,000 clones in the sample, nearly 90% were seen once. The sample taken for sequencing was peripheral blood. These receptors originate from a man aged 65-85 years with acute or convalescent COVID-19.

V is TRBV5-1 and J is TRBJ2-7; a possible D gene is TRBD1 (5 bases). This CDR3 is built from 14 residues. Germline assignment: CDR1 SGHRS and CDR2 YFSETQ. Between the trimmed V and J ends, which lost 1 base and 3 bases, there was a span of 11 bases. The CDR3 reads CASSLTGESYEQYF. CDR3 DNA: TGCGCCAGCAGCTTGACAGGAGAGAGCTACGAGCAGTACTTC.

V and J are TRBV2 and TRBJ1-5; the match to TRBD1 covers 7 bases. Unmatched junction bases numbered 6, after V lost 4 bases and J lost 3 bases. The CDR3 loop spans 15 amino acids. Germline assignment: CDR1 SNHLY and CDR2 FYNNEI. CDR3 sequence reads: CASSGQGQSNQPQHF. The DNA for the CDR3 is TGTGCCAGCAGTGGACAGGGACAGTCCAATCAGCCCCAGCATTTT.

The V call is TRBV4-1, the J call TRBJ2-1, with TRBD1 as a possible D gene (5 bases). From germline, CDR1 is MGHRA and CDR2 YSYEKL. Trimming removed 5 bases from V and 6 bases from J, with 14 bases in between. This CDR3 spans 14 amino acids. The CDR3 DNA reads TGCGCCAGCAGCGCCCAGGACATTGCCAATGAGCAGTTCTTC. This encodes CASSAQDIANEQFF.

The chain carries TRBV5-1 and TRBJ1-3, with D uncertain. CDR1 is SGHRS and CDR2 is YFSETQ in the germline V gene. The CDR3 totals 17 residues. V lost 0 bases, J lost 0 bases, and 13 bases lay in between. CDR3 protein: CASSLGGRLISGNTIYF. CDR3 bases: TGCGCCAGCAGCTTGGGCGGCCGCTTGATCTCTGGAAACACCATATATTTT.